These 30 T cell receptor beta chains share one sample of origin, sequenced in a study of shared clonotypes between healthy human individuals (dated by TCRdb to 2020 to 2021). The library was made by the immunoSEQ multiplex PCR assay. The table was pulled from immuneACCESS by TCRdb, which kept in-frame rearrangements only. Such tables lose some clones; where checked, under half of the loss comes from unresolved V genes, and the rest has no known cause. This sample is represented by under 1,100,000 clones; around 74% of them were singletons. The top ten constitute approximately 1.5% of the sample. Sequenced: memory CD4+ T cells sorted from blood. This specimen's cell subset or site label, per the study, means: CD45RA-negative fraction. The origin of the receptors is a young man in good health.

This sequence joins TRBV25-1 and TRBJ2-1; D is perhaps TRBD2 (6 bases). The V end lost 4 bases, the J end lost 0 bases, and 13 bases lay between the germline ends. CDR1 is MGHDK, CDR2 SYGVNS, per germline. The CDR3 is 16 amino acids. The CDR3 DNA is TGTGCCAGCAGTGGCCTTGGGGACTCCTCCTACAATGAGCAGTTCTTC. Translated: CASSGLGDSSYNEQFF.

The CDR3 region is CAWSGQLGEKLFF. CDR3 DNA sequence: TGTGCCTGGAGCGGGCAGCTGGGGGAAAAACTGTTTTTT. This sequence joins TRBV30 and TRBJ1-4, with no clear D. Trimming removed 3 bases at V and 8 bases at J, with 13 bases between. Germline lookup yields CDR1 GTSNPN and CDR2 SVGIG (reference sequence). This CDR3 is 13 amino acids long.

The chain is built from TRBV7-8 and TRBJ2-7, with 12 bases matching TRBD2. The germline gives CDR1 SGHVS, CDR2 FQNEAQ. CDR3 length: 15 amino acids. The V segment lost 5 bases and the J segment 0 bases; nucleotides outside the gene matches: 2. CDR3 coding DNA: TGTGCCAGCAGCCGGACTAGCGGGGACTCCTACGAGCAGTACTTC. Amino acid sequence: CASSRTSGDSYEQYF.

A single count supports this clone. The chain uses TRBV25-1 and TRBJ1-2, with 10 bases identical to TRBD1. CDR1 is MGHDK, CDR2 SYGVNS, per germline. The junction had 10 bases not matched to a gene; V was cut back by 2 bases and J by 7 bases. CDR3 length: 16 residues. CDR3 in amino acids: CASSEPQTGGAPGYTF. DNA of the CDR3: TGTGCCAGCAGTGAACCCCAGACAGGGGGCGCTCCTGGCTACACCTTC.

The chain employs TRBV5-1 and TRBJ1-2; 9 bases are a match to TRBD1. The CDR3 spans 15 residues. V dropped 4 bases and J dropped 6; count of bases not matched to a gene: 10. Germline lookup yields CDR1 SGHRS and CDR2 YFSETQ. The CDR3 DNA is TGCGCCAGCAGCCCACAACCCGGGACAGGGAATGGCTACACCTTC. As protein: CASSPQPGTGNGYTF.

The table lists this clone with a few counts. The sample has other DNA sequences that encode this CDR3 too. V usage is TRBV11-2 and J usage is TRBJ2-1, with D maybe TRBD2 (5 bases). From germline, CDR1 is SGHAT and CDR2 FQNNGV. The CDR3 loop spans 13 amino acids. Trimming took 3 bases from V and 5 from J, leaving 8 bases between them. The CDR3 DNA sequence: TGTGCCAGCAGCTTGGACTTTAACAATGAGCAGTTCTTC. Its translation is CASSLDFNNEQFF. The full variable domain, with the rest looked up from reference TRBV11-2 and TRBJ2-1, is EAGVAQSPRYKIIEKRQSVAFWCNPISGHATLYWYQQILGQGPKLLIQFQNNGVVDDSQLPKDRFSAERLKGVDSTLKIQPAKLEDSAVYLCASSLDFNNEQFFGPGTRLTVL.

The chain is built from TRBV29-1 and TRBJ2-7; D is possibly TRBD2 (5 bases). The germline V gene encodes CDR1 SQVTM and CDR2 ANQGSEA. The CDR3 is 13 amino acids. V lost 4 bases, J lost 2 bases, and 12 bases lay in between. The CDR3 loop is CSVVGELTYEQYF. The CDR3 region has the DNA TGCAGCGTTGTTGGGGAGCTCACCTACGAGCAGTACTTC.

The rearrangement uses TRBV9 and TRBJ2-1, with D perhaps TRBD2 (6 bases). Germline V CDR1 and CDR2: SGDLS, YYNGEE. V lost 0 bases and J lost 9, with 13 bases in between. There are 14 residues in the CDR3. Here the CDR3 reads CASSVVGLGSEQFF. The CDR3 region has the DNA TGTGCCAGCAGCGTAGTGGGACTGGGTAGTGAGCAGTTCTTC.

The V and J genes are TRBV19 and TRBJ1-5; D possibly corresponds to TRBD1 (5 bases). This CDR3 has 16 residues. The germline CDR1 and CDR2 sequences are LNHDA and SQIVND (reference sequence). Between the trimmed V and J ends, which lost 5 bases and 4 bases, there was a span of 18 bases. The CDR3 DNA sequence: TGTGCCAGTAGTGTCTCCTCGGGACGGGCAAATCAGCCCCAGCATTTT. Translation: CASSVSSGRANQPQHF. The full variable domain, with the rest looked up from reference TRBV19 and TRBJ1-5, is DGGITQSPKYLFRKEGQNVTLSCEQNLNHDAMYWYRQDPGQGLRLIYYSQIVNDFQKGDIAEGYSVSREKKESFPLTVTSAQKNPTAFYLCASSVSSGRANQPQHFGDGTRLSIL.

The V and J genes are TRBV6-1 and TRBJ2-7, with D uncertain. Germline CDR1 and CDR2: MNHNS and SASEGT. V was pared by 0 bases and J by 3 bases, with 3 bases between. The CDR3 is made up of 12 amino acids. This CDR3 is CASSEAGYEQYF. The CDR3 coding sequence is TGTGCCAGCAGTGAAGCGGGCTACGAGCAGTACTTC.

Written as DNA, the CDR3 is TGCGCCGGCCCCCCCTTCGGGGTCCAAGAGACCCAGTACTTC. Amino acids: CAGPPFGVQETQYF. The rearrangement joins TRBV5-1 to TRBJ2-5; TRBD2 is a possible D gene (5 bases). Trimming pared 10 bases from V and 1 base from J, leaving 17 bases between. Germline assignment: CDR1 SGHRS and CDR2 YFSETQ. CDR3 size: 14 residues.

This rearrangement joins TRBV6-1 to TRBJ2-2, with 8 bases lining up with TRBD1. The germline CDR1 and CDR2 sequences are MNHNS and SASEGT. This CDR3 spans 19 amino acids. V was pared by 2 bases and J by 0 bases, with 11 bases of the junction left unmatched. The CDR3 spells CASSEFGDRSVANTGELFF. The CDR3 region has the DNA TGTGCCAGCAGTGAATTTGGGGACAGGTCAGTCGCGAACACCGGGGAGCTGTTTTTT.

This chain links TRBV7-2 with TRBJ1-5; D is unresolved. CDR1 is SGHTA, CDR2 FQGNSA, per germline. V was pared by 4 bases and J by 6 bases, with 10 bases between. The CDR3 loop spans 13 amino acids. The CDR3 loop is CASSSYLGQPQHF. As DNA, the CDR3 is TGTGCCAGCAGCTCCTACCTCGGTCAGCCCCAGCATTTT.

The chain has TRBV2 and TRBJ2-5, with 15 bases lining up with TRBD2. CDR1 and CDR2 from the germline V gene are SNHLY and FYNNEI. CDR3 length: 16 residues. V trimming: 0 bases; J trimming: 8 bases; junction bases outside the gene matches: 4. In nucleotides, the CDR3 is TGTGCCAGCAGTGAAGCCAGGACTAGCGGGGGGGCAACCCAGTACTTC. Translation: CASSEARTSGGATQYF.

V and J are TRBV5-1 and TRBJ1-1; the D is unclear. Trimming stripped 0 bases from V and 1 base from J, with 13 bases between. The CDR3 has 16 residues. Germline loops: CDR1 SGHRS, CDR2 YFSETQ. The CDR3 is CASSLEDAGWNTEAFF. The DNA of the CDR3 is TGCGCCAGCAGCTTGGAGGACGCAGGCTGGAACACTGAAGCTTTCTTT.

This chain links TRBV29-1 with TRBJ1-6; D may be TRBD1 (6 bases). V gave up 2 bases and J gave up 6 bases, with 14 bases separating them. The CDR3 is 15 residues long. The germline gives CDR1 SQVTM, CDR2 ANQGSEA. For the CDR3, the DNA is TGCAGCGTTGAATCTGGGACATCGGCTAATTCACCCCTCCACTTT. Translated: CSVESGTSANSPLHF.

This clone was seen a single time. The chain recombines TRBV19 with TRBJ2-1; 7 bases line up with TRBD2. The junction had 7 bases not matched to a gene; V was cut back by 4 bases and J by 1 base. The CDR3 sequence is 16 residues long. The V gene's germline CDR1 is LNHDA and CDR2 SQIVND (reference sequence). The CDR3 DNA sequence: TGTGCCAGTAGTACCCAGCCGCGGGAGTCCTACAATGAGCAGTTCTTC. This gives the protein CASSTQPRESYNEQFF.

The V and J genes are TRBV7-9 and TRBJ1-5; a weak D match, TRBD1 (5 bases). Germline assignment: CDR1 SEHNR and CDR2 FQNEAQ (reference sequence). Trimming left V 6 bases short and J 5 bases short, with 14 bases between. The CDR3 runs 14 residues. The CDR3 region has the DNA TGTGCCAGCAGTGGGGGAAGAGACGATCAGCCCCAGCATTTT. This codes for CASSGGRDDQPQHF.

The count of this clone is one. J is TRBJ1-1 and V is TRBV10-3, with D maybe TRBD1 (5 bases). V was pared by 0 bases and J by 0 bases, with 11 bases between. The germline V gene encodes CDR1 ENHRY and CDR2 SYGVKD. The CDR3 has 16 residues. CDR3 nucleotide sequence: TGTGCCATCAGTGAGTCATTGGGGCAGGTGAACACTGAAGCTTTCTTT. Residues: CAISESLGQVNTEAFF.

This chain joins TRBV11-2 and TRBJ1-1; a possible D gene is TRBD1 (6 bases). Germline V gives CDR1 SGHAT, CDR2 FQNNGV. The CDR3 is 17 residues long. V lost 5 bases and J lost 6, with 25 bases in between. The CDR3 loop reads CASSPWDIWGVKAEAFF. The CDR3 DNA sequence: TGTGCCAGCAGCCCCTGGGACATCTGGGGGGTCAAGGCTGAAGCTTTCTTT.

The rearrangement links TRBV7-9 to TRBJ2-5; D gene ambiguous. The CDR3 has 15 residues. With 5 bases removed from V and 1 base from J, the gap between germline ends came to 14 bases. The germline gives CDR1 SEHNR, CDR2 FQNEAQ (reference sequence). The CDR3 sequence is CASSGLWAAQETQYF. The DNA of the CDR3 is TGTGCCAGCAGCGGCCTTTGGGCAGCCCAAGAGACCCAGTACTTC.

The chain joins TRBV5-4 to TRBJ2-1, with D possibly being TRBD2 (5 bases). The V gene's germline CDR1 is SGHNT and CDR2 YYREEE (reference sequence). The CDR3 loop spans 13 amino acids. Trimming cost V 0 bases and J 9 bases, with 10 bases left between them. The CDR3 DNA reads TGTGCCAGCAGCTTGGAATCAGGAGGTGAGCAGTTCTTC. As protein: CASSLESGGEQFF. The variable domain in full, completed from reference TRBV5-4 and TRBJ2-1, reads ETGVTQSPTHLIKTRGQQVTLRCSSQSGHNTVSWYQQALGQGPQFIFQYYREEENGRGNFPPRFSGLQFPNYSSELNVNALELDDSALYLCASSLESGGEQFFGPGTRLTVL.

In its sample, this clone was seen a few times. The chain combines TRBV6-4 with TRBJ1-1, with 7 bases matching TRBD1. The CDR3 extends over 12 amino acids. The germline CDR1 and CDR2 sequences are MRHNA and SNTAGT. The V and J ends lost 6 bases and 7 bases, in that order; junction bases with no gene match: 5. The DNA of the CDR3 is TGTGCCAGCAGCGACAGGGCCGGTGAAGCTTTCTTT. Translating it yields CASSDRAGEAFF.

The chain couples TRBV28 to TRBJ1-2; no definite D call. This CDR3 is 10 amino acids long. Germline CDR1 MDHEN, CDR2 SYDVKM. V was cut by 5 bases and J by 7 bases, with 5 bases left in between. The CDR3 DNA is TGTGCCAGCAGTGCCGGTGGCTACACCTTC. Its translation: CASSAGGYTF.

For the CDR3, the DNA is TGCGCCAGCAGCTACCAGACAGGGAACTATGGCTACACCTTC. Encoded protein: CASSYQTGNYGYTF. This chain uses TRBV4-3 with TRBJ1-2, with TRBD1 matching 7 bases. Germline values: CDR1 LGHNA, CDR2 YSLEER. There are 14 residues in the CDR3. After removal of 5 bases from V and 2 bases from J, the junction contained 5 bases not matched to a gene.

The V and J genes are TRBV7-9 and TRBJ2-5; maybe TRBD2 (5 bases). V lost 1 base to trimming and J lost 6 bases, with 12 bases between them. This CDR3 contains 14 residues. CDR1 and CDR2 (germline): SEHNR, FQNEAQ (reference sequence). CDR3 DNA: TGTGCCAGCAGCTTAGAGGGTGCCGGGAAGACCCAGTACTTC. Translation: CASSLEGAGKTQYF.

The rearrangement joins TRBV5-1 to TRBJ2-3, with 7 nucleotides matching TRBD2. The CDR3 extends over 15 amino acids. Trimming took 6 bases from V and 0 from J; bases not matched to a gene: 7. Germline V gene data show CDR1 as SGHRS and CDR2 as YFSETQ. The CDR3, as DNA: TGCGCCAGCAAACGGCTAGCGGCTAGCACAGATACGCAGTATTTT. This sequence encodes CASKRLAASTDTQYF.

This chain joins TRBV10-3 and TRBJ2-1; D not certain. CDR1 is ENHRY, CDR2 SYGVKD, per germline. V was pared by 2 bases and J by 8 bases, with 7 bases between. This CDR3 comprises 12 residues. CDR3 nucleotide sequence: TGTGCCATCAGTGAGAAATTGGATGAGCAGTTCTTC. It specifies CAISEKLDEQFF.

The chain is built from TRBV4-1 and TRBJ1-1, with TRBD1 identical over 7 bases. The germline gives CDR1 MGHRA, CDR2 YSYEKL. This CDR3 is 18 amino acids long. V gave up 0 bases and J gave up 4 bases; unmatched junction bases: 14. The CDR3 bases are TGCGCCAGCAGCCAAGACAGGGGGATTTCGGTGGTGGGCACTGAAGCTTTCTTT. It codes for CASSQDRGISVVGTEAFF.

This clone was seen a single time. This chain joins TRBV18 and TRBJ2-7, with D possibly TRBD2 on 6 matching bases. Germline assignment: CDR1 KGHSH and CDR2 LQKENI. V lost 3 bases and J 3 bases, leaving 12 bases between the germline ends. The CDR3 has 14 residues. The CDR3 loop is CASSPSLGGYEQYF. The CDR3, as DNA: TGTGCCAGCTCACCTTCCCTGGGAGGCTACGAGCAGTACTTC.